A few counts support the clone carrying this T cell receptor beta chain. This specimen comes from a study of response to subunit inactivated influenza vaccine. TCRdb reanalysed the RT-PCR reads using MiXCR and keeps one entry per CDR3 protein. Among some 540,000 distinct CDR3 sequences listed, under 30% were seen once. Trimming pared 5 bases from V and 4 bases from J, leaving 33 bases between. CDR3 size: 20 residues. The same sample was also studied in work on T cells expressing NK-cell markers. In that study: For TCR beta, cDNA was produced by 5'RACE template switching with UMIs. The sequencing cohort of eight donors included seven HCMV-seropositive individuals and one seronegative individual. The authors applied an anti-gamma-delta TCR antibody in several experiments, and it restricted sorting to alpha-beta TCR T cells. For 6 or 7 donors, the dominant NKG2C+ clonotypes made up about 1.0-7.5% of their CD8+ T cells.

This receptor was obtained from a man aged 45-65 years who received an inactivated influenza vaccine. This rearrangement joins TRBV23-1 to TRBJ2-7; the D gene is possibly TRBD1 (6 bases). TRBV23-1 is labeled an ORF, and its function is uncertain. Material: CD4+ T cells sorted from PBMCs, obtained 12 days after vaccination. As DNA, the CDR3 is TGCGCCAGCAGTTACCTCCGGGACATTTCCCGTTATACCCTTGGTTACGAGCAGTACTTC. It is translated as CASSYLRDISRYTLGYEQYF.